This T cell receptor (beta chain) was sequenced for a study of cytomegalovirus exposure and HLA in healthy donors. Findings and caveats of the study: Analyses of presence/absence relied on an assumption of roughly uniform sequencing depth across donors. Reports showed the classifier diagnosing cytomegalovirus status with high specificity and sensitivity.

The V gene lost 7 bases and the J gene lost 6 bases, with 15 bases spanning the gap. The CDR3 spans 13 residues. The germline CDR1 and CDR2 sequences are GTSNPN and SVGIG (reference sequence). Nominally healthy donors provided the samples, though records likely missed some immune exposures. Use of 60 Vbeta and 13 Jbeta primers characterized the PCR. This table comes from immunoSEQ multiplex PCR, and its TCRdb copy is limited to in-frame clones, with some not included. The sample holds fewer than 60,000 clones. On this clone itself: Antigen: not known.

The sequenced sample consisted of PBMCs. The sequence came from a woman younger than 45 in good health and CMV-seropositive. V and J are TRBV30 and TRBJ1-4, with D hard to call. DNA for the CDR3: TGTGCCTCAAACGGCAGGCTGGATGAAAAACTGTTTTTT. It codes for CASNGRLDEKLFF.